The 30 T cell receptor beta chains below come from one sample, sequenced in a study of T cell clonality in common variable immunodeficiency. Findings and caveats of the study: Common variable immunodeficiency TCR beta sequences reportedly had fewer deletions and N-nucleotide insertions.

Antigens for these TCRs are unknown. Repertoires were generated with immunoSEQ multiplex PCR, while TCRdb's copy carries only in-frame clones and drops some. The sample shows roughly 42,000 clones, none of them appearing just once. Specimen: peripheral blood mononuclear cells. These receptors were collected from a human donor with common variable immunodeficiency.

This clone was found a few times. The CDR3 end is not reached by the read, which stops 3 residues before it; the germline J gene fills it in. This chain joins TRBV7-9 and TRBJ2-1; 15 bases are a match to TRBD2. V was pared by 5 bases and J by 7 bases, with 3 bases of the junction left unmatched. The CDR3 is 15 amino acids. Germline V CDR1 and CDR2: SEHNR, FQNEAQ (reference sequence). CDR3 DNA (partial): TGTGCCAGCAGCGCGGGACTAGCGGGGGGTAATGAG. Translating gives CASSAGLAGGNE. In full, the CDR3 is CASSAGLAGGNEQFF.

This clone was recorded at least ten times. The sequence runs out 3 residues before the end of the CDR3; the remainder is reconstructed from the germline J gene. The rearrangement links TRBV5-5 to TRBJ1-1; maybe TRBD1 (5 bases). Per germline, CDR1 SGHKS and CDR2 YYEKEE (reference sequence). V was clipped by 2 bases and J by 3 bases, with 8 bases between them. This CDR3 spans 13 amino acids. CDR3 in amino acids: CASSLGEHTEAFF. Incomplete CDR3 DNA: TGTGCCAGCAGCTTAGGGGAGCACACTGAA. The entire variable domain, with the rest obtained from reference TRBV5-5 and TRBJ1-1, is as follows: DAGVTQSPTHLIKTRGQQVTLRCSPISGHKSVSWYQQVLGQGPQFIFQYYEKEERGRGNFPDRFSARQFPNYSSELNVNALLLGDSALYLCASSLGEHTEAFFGQGTRLTVV.

Ten or more counts support this clone. The read is 3 residues too short to cover the CDR3 end, so that end is filled in from the germline J gene. Other nucleotide sequences from this sample produce the same CDR3. V gene TRBV7-2 combines with J gene TRBJ2-3; 8 bases map to TRBD2. V lost 3 bases, J lost 0 bases, and 2 bases stayed unmatched. CDR1 and CDR2 from the germline V gene are SGHTA and FQGNSA. There are 15 residues in the CDR3. The CDR3 region is CASSLQRGSTDTQYF. CDR3 bases read: TGTGCCAGCAGCTTGCAGCGGGGGAGCACAGATACG.

This clone is categorized as medium-sized (0.01 to 0.1%). The read finishes 3 residues shy of the CDR3 end, and the germline J gene is used to complete it. V and J are TRBV29-1 and TRBJ2-7; 9 bases map to TRBD1. The V gene end was trimmed by 5 bases and the J gene end by 3 bases; junction bases not matched to a gene: 8. Germline loops: CDR1 SQVTM, CDR2 ANQGSEA. The CDR3 is 14 residues long. CDR3 DNA (partial): TGCAGCGTTAAAAGGGCGGGACAGGGCTACGAG. Translated: CSVKRAGQGYE. The complete CDR3 reads CSVKRAGQGYEQYF.

This clone was recorded many times. The CDR3 end lies 3 residues beyond the end of the read and is filled in from the germline J gene. The chain joins TRBV7-2 to TRBJ1-3, with a possible D match to TRBD1 (6 bases). Germline V gene lookup returns CDR1 SGHTA and CDR2 FQGNSA. CDR3 length: 14 residues. Between the trimmed V and J ends, which lost 4 bases and 3 bases, there was a span of 10 bases. The CDR3 loop reads CASSSRDIGNTIYF. Incomplete CDR3 DNA: TGTGCCAGCAGCTCGCGGGACATTGGAAACACC.

This clone was recorded many times. The CDR3 end is not reached by the read, which stops 3 residues before it; the germline J gene fills it in. The chain recombines TRBV29-1 with TRBJ1-3, with a possible D match to TRBD1 (5 bases). The CDR3 consists of 12 residues. The germline V gene encodes CDR1 SQVTM and CDR2 ANQGSEA. Trimming cost V 8 bases and J 3 bases, with 11 bases left between them. The CDR3 loop is CSSRDFGNTIYF. Partial CDR3 DNA: TGCAGCTCCAGGGACTTTGGAAACACC. Full variable domain (rest looked up from reference TRBV29-1 and TRBJ1-3): SAVISQKPSRDICQRGTSLTIQCQVDSQVTMMFWYRQQPGQSLTLIATANQGSEATYESGFVIDKFPISRPNLTFSTLTVSNMSPEDSSIYLCSSRDFGNTIYFGEGSWLTVV.

There are many counts of this clone. The read stops 3 residues short of the end of the CDR3; the missing end is completed from the germline J gene. The rearrangement uses TRBV5-5 and TRBJ2-2; D is uncertain. From germline, CDR1 is SGHKS and CDR2 YYEKEE (reference sequence). The CDR3 runs 13 residues. V shed 0 bases and J shed 5 bases, with 5 bases lying between them. Here the CDR3 reads CASSLVSTGELFF. The CDR3 bases that were read are TGTGCCAGCAGCTTGGTTTCGACCGGGGAG.

This clone appeared a few times. The observed sequence ends 3 residues before the CDR3 terminus, with the missing tail filled in from the germline J gene. This chain links TRBV5-1 with TRBJ2-5, with TRBD1 as a possible D gene (6 bases). CDR1 and CDR2 from the germline V gene are SGHRS and YFSETQ. This CDR3 is built from 14 residues. Trimming took off 4 bases at V and 3 bases at J, with 13 bases between the two ends. The sequenced CDR3 bases are TGCGCCAGCAGCAGGGCGGACAGAGAAGAGACC. It is translated as CASSRADREET. Given in full, the CDR3 is CASSRADREETQYF.

By sample share, this clone is medium-sized. The read is 3 residues too short to cover the CDR3 end, so that end is filled in from the germline J gene. The chain combines TRBV20-1 with TRBJ1-5; possibly TRBD1 for D (5 bases). With 0 bases removed from V and 0 bases from J, the gap between germline ends came to 12 bases. Germline values: CDR1 DFQATT, CDR2 SNEGSKA (reference sequence). The CDR3 totals 16 residues. The CDR3 loop reads CSAREQVPYSNQPQHF. The covered CDR3 bases are TGCAGTGCTAGAGAACAGGTCCCGTATAGCAATCAGCCC.

As concerns this clone: The read ends 3 residues early relative to the CDR3; the germline J gene fills the gap. This chain joins TRBV5-1 and TRBJ2-3; D is possibly TRBD1 (5 bases). Trimming left V 2 bases short and J 4 bases short, with 14 bases between. CDR1 and CDR2 from the germline V gene are SGHRS and YFSETQ. The CDR3 spans 15 residues. CDR3 bases read: TGCGCCAGCAGCTTTCTGACAGTAGTCCCAGATACG. Protein sequence: CASSFLTVVPDT. The whole CDR3 region reads CASSFLTVVPDTQYF.

About this clone: The CDR3 extends 3 residues past the end of the read, so its final part is completed from the germline J gene. This sequence joins TRBV5-6 and TRBJ2-5; possibly TRBD2 for D (5 bases). This CDR3 has 14 amino acids. The germline V gene has CDR1 SGHDT and CDR2 YYEEEE. V was shortened by 4 bases and J by 2 bases, with 12 bases between the two germline ends. Partial CDR3 DNA: TGTGCCAGCAGCCCCCTCAGGAGGCAAGAGACC. Translating gives CASSPLRRQET. In full, the CDR3 reads CASSPLRRQETQYF.

This clone was recorded at least ten times. The sequence runs out 3 residues before the end of the CDR3; the remainder is reconstructed from the germline J gene. This rearrangement joins TRBV7-9 to TRBJ1-1, with a tentative D call TRBD1 (6 bases). The CDR3 runs to 13 residues. Trimming took 11 bases from V and 1 from J, leaving 14 bases between them. The germline V gene encodes CDR1 SEHNR and CDR2 FQNEAQ (reference sequence). The covered CDR3 bases are TGTGCCGGGCCGGGACAACCGAACACTGAA. Protein sequence: CAGPGQPNTE. The whole CDR3 region reads CAGPGQPNTEAFF. The entire variable domain, with the rest obtained from reference TRBV7-9 and TRBJ1-1, is as follows: DTGVSQNPRHKITKRGQNVTFRCDPISEHNRLYWYRQTLGQGPEFLTYFQNEAQLEKSRLLSDRFSAERPKGSFSTLEIQRTEQGDSAMYLCAGPGQPNTEAFFGQGTRLTVV.

There are many counts of this clone. The CDR3 is cut off 3 residues early in the read; its end comes from the germline J gene. The chain joins TRBV19 to TRBJ1-1, with a possible D match to TRBD1 (6 bases). V lost 4 bases to trimming and J lost 2 bases, with 11 bases between them. Germline loops: CDR1 LNHDA, CDR2 SQIVND (reference sequence). The CDR3 is 14 amino acids. The CDR3 loop is CASSKRQVNTEAFF. The CDR3 bases that were read are TGTGCCAGTAGTAAAAGACAGGTAAACACTGAA.

This clone was found many times. The CDR3 reads CAIRGQGENQPQHF. Incomplete CDR3 DNA: TGTGCCATCAGAGGACAGGGGGAAAATCAGCCC. The rearrangement uses TRBV10-3 and TRBJ1-5, with 10 bases lining up with TRBD1. The CDR3 end is not reached by the read, which stops 3 residues before it; the germline J gene fills it in. The V and J ends lost 6 bases and 4 bases, in that order; junction bases with no gene match: 3. The germline CDR1 and CDR2 sequences are ENHRY and SYGVKD. CDR3 length: 14 residues.

This clone appeared many times. Read coverage stops 3 residues before the CDR3 terminus; the germline J gene supplies the remainder. This sequence joins TRBV20-1 and TRBJ2-3, with 7 nucleotides matching TRBD2. Germline lookup yields CDR1 DFQATT and CDR2 SNEGSKA (reference sequence). The junction had 6 bases not matched to a gene; V was cut back by 4 bases and J by 2 bases. The CDR3 consists of 14 residues. CDR3 DNA (partial): TGCAGTGCTAAGGCGGGACTACCCACAGATACG. It specifies CSAKAGLPTDT. The whole CDR3 protein is CSAKAGLPTDTQYF.

There are many counts of this clone. With the read ending 3 residues before the CDR3 end, the germline J gene is used to fill in that end. The chain uses TRBV6-1 and TRBJ1-5; unclear D gene. Germline loops: CDR1 MNHNS, CDR2 SASEGT. V lost 1 base and J lost 0, with 19 bases in between. The CDR3 has 19 amino acids. The sequenced part of the CDR3 DNA is TGTGCCAGCAGTGAAGGCCACCCGGGTTTTGGCTATAGCAATCAGCCC. This translates into CASSEGHPGFGYSNQP. The entire CDR3 protein reads CASSEGHPGFGYSNQPQHF.

By its share, this clone is medium-sized. The CDR3 goes on 3 residues after the read ends, and that part is filled in from the germline J gene. The rearrangement links TRBV19 to TRBJ1-4; D ambiguous. V shed 1 base and J shed 8 bases, with 11 bases lying between them. CDR1 and CDR2 (germline): LNHDA, SQIVND (reference sequence). This CDR3 region has 14 residues. CDR3 in amino acids: CASSIGTGYEKLFF. The sequenced part of the CDR3 DNA is TGTGCCAGTAGTATAGGGACTGGTTACGAAAAA.

This clone occurred many times. From the germline J gene comes the end of the CDR3, since the read stops 3 residues before it. The rearrangement joins TRBV7-6 to TRBJ1-3; 7 bases align to TRBD1. The CDR3 consists of 15 residues. Germline CDR1 SGHVS, CDR2 FNYEAQ. The trim removed 2 bases at V and 2 bases at J, leaving 3 bases unmatched. CDR3 sequence: CASSLRQGAGNTIYF. The sequenced CDR3 bases are TGTGCCAGCAGCTTAAGGCAGGGGGCTGGAAACACC.

This clone came up a few times. The sequence runs out 3 residues before the end of the CDR3; the remainder is reconstructed from the germline J gene. V and J are TRBV19 and TRBJ2-2, with TRBD2 matching 7 bases. V lost 3 bases to trimming and J lost 5 bases; unmatched junction nucleotides: 9. From germline, CDR1 is LNHDA and CDR2 SQIVND (reference sequence). This CDR3 region has 16 residues. CDR3 DNA (partial): TGTGCCAGTAGTATTGAGGACAACGGGGGGACCGGGGAG. Encoded protein: CASSIEDNGGTGE. The full CDR3 protein is CASSIEDNGGTGELFF.

This clone appeared many times. The CDR3 bases that were read are TGCGCCAGCAGCTTGGAGAGTATTCGGGCGGGAGGTTGGACCGGGGAG. Its protein is CASSLESIRAGGWTGE. The entire CDR3 reads CASSLESIRAGGWTGELFF. The chain links TRBV5-1 to TRBJ2-2, with TRBD2 matching over 8 bases. The read gets to within 3 residues of the CDR3 end, and the germline J gene fills in the rest. Germline loops: CDR1 SGHRS, CDR2 YFSETQ. V gave up 0 bases and J gave up 5 bases; unmatched junction bases: 15. This CDR3 has 19 residues.

In regard to this clone: With the read ending 3 residues before the CDR3 end, the germline J gene is used to fill in that end. This rearrangement joins TRBV5-1 to TRBJ2-3; D is undetermined. CDR1 and CDR2 from the germline V gene are SGHRS and YFSETQ. V gave up 3 bases and J gave up 6 bases, with 20 bases separating them. The CDR3 spans 16 residues. CDR3 sequence: CASSSNPGQRADTQYF. CDR3 DNA, as far as it was read: TGCGCCAGCAGCTCGAACCCGGGTCAGAGAGCGGATACG. Full variable domain (rest looked up from reference TRBV5-1 and TRBJ2-3): KAGVTQTPRYLIKTRGQQVTLSCSPISGHRSVSWYQQTPGQGLQFLFEYFSETQRNKGNFPGRFSGRQFSNSRSEMNVSTLELGDSALYLCASSSNPGQRADTQYFGPGTRLTVL.

Details on this clone: The read terminates 3 residues ahead of where the CDR3 ends, so the germline J gene completes it. The chain uses TRBV5-1 and TRBJ2-1; the match to TRBD2 covers 9 bases. The V gene end was trimmed by 0 bases and the J gene end by 7 bases; junction bases not matched to a gene: 17. CDR1 SGHRS and CDR2 YFSETQ come from the germline V gene. CDR3 length: 19 amino acids. CDR3 region: CASSLAPWREGQGRNEQFF. Incomplete CDR3 DNA: TGCGCCAGCAGCTTGGCCCCCTGGCGGGAGGGCCAAGGTCGGAATGAG.

This clone was counted between two and nine times. The DNA ends 3 residues before the CDR3 does, and the rest of the CDR3 is filled in from the germline J gene. This chain links TRBV6-1 with TRBJ1-5; a weak D match, TRBD1 (6 bases). There are 18 residues in the CDR3. The germline gives CDR1 MNHNS, CDR2 SASEGT. The ends were cut back, 0 bases at V and 2 bases at J, with 17 bases in the middle. The covered CDR3 bases are TGTGCCAGCAGTGAAGCGTTAACCACAGGGTCTGGCAATCAGCCC. Translating gives CASSEALTTGSGNQP. The complete CDR3 reads CASSEALTTGSGNQPQHF.

Note on this clone: The read ends 3 residues before the CDR3 terminus; that terminus is restored from the germline J gene. The chain uses TRBV19 and TRBJ1-5; no reliable D call. V lost 10 bases to trimming and J lost 0 bases, with 13 bases between them. This CDR3 comprises 14 residues. Germline CDR1 and CDR2: LNHDA and SQIVND (reference sequence). CDR3 protein: CAISREGSNQPQHF. CDR3 DNA, as far as it was read: TGTGCCATTTCGAGAGAAGGTAGCAATCAGCCC.

This clone has just a few counts. The CDR3 end lies 3 residues beyond the end of the read and is filled in from the germline J gene. The J gene is TRBJ2-7, the V gene TRBV7-9; 10 nucleotides agree with TRBD1. The CDR3 length is 15 residues. Trimming at V came to 2 bases and at J to 5 bases, leaving 6 bases not matched to a gene. CDR1 SEHNR and CDR2 FQNEAQ come from the germline V gene (reference sequence). CDR3 bases read: TGTGCCAGCAGCTTACCGGGACAGGGGTTCCACGAG. Its translation is CASSLPGQGFHE. The full CDR3 protein is CASSLPGQGFHEQYF.

A few counts support this clone. Read data end 3 residues before the CDR3 end; the end is taken from the germline J gene. The chain recombines TRBV5-5 with TRBJ2-7, with TRBD2 identical over 9 bases. Germline V gene sequence: CDR1 SGHKS, CDR2 YYEKEE (reference sequence). This CDR3 has 14 amino acids. With 4 bases clipped from V and 5 bases from J, the junction kept 7 bases outside the gene matches. CDR3 residues: CASSPAGTSNEQYF. The DNA read from the CDR3 is TGTGCCAGCAGCCCGGCCGGGACTAGCAACGAG.

This clone showed up many times. CDR3 DNA (partial): TGTGCCAGTAGTATAGTAGGGGGCGATTCACCC. It translates to CASSIVGGDSP. The complete CDR3 sequence is CASSIVGGDSPLHF. The J gene is TRBJ1-6, the V gene TRBV19; 7 bases match TRBD1. The CDR3 end lies 3 residues beyond the end of the read and is filled in from the germline J gene. The J segment lost 8 bases and the V segment lost 1 base, leaving 2 bases of the junction unmatched. This CDR3 contains 14 residues. Germline CDR1 LNHDA, CDR2 SQIVND (reference sequence).

This clone has at least ten counts. The missing CDR3 end, 3 residues past where the read stops, is filled in from the germline J gene. The chain uses TRBV18 and TRBJ2-7, with 9 positions matching TRBD2. The CDR3 length is 15 residues. V lost 3 bases to trimming and J lost 1 base; unmatched junction nucleotides: 4. Germline V gene sequence: CDR1 KGHSH, CDR2 LQKENI. The chain's CDR3 is CASSPLAGGSYEQYF. The DNA read from the CDR3 is TGTGCCAGCTCACCCCTGGCGGGGGGGTCCTACGAG.

There are many counts of this clone. The CDR3: CASSMTTTGYTF. Incomplete CDR3 DNA: TGTGCCAGTAGTATGACAACAACCGGC. The gene calls are TRBV19 and TRBJ1-2; no clear D. The observed sequence ends 3 residues before the CDR3 terminus, with the missing tail filled in from the germline J gene. Germline values: CDR1 LNHDA, CDR2 SQIVND (reference sequence). The CDR3 is 12 residues long.

This clone was recorded many times. The CDR3 extends 3 residues past the end of the read, so its final part is completed from the germline J gene. The V call is TRBV19, the J call TRBJ2-5; 7 bases are a match to TRBD2. The germline CDR1 and CDR2 sequences are LNHDA and SQIVND (reference sequence). V lost 3 bases, J lost 5 bases, and 6 bases stayed unmatched. This CDR3 spans 14 amino acids. Here the CDR3 reads CASSIRDYTETQYF. The CDR3 DNA, read in part, is TGTGCCAGTAGTATCCGGGACTATACGGAGACC.